The next 9 T cell receptor beta chains were all read from a single sample in a study of technical replicates of blood from four donors. TCRdb's copy holds only in-frame clones and misses some; the assay was immunoSEQ multiplex PCR. The table lists about 85,000 clones, 90% to 95% of them singletons. The sample comprised T cells isolated from PBMCs. These receptors were collected from a human donor in good health.

The chain uses TRBV4-1 and TRBJ1-2; a weak D match, TRBD1 (6 bases). V lost 0 bases and J lost 2, with 19 bases in between. Germline V gene sequence: CDR1 MGHRA, CDR2 YSYEKL. The CDR3 sequence is 18 residues long. Here the CDR3 reads CASSQEYRAGRGNYGYTF. CDR3 nucleotides: TGCGCCAGCAGCCAAGAATACAGGGCAGGGAGGGGAAACTATGGCTACACCTTC.

This CDR3 is CASSLGGSMNTEAFF. DNA of the CDR3: TGTGCCAGCAGCTTGGGAGGGTCCATGAACACTGAAGCTTTCTTT. The genes are TRBV5-5 and TRBJ1-1; D uncertain. The CDR3 covers 15 residues. Germline V gene lookup returns CDR1 SGHKS and CDR2 YYEKEE (reference sequence). The germline V and J ends were trimmed by 0 bases and 0 bases, with 9 bases remaining between them.

The genes are TRBV6-4 and TRBJ1-4, with TRBD1 matching 9 bases. Germline CDR1 reads MRHNA; CDR2 reads SNTAGT. Trimming took 5 bases from V and 6 from J; bases not matched to a gene: 7. CDR3 length: 15 amino acids. The CDR3: CASSPSGTGYEKLFF. The CDR3, as DNA: TGTGCCAGCAGTCCTTCCGGGACAGGGTATGAAAAACTGTTTTTT.

The V and J genes are TRBV6-1 and TRBJ2-3; TRBD1 agrees at 7 bases. V lost 2 bases, J lost 2 bases, and 4 bases stayed unmatched. The CDR3 covers 15 residues. The germline V gene has CDR1 MNHNS and CDR2 SASEGT. CDR3 amino acids: CASSEWDSHTDTQYF. The DNA of the CDR3 is TGTGCCAGCAGTGAATGGGACAGTCACACAGATACGCAGTATTTT.

This rearrangement joins TRBV27 to TRBJ2-7; a possible D gene is TRBD1 (6 bases). V was pared by 8 bases and J by 3 bases, with 23 bases between. Germline-derived CDR1 and CDR2 are MNHEY and SMNVEV (reference sequence). The CDR3 has 16 residues. CDR3 DNA: TGTGCCAGCGGAGCACAACCAACAGGGAATGACTACGAGCAGTACTTC. Translated: CASGAQPTGNDYEQYF.

The V and J genes are TRBV11-2 and TRBJ2-7, with D tentatively TRBD2 (5 bases). The germline V gene has CDR1 SGHAT and CDR2 FQNNGV. The V gene lost 3 bases and the J gene lost 0 bases, with 9 bases spanning the gap. CDR3 length equals 14 residues. Written as DNA, the CDR3 is TGTGCCAGCAGCTTCCGGGAAACCTCCTACGAGCAGTACTTC. Translation: CASSFRETSYEQYF.

The rearrangement uses TRBV6-1 and TRBJ1-5; the match to TRBD1 covers 9 bases. CDR3 length equals 14 residues. The V and J ends lost 5 bases and 4 bases, in that order; junction bases with no gene match: 3. Germline V lookup: CDR1 MNHNS, CDR2 SASEGT. The CDR3 DNA is TGTGCCAGCAGTTTACAGGGGGCGAATCAGCCCCAGCATTTT. Translating it yields CASSLQGANQPQHF.

The CDR3, as DNA: TGTGCTAGTGGTTATATAGGGGAGCTGTTTTTT. It codes for CASGYIGELFF. The V call is TRBV12-5, the J call TRBJ2-2; no definite D call. CDR3 length: 11 residues. V lost 4 bases and J lost 8, with 5 bases in between. The germline V gene encodes CDR1 LGHNT and CDR2 FRNRAP.

The rearrangement joins TRBV29-1 to TRBJ1-3; D gene unclear. The CDR3 spans 12 residues. Trimming took off 6 bases at V and 0 bases at J, with 6 bases between the two ends. Germline V gene sequence: CDR1 SQVTM, CDR2 ANQGSEA. This CDR3 reads CSVESSGNTIYF. DNA for the CDR3: TGCAGCGTGGAGAGCTCTGGAAACACCATATATTTT.